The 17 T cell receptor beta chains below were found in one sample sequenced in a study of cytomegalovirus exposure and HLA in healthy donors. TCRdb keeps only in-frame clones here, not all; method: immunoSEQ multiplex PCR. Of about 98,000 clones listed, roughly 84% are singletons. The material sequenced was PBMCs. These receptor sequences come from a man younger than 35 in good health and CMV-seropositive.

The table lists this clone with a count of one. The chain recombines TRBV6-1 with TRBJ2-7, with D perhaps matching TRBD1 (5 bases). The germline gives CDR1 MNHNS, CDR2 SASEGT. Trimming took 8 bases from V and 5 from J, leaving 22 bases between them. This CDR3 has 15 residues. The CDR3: CASHGHDSKYDEQYF. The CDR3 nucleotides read TGTGCCAGCCATGGTCACGACAGTAAGTACGACGAGCAGTACTTC.

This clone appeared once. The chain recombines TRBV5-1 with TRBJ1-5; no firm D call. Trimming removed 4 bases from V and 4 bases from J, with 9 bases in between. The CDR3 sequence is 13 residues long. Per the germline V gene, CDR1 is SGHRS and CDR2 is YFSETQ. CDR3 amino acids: CASSMAENQPQHF. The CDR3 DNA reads TGCGCCAGCAGCATGGCAGAAAATCAGCCCCAGCATTTT.

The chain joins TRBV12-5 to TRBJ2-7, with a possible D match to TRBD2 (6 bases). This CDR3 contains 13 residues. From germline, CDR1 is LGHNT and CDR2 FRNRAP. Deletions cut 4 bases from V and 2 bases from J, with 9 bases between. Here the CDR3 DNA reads TGTGCTAGTGGTTCAGGACTAACCTACGAGCAGTACTTC. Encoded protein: CASGSGLTYEQYF.

Written as DNA, the CDR3 is TGTGCCAGCAGCCCGTTTAGCGGGGGGCCCTACAATGAGCAGTTCTTC. Amino acid sequence: CASSPFSGGPYNEQFF. This chain connects TRBV7-6 to TRBJ2-1; TRBD2 agrees at 10 bases. The CDR3 contains 16 residues. CDR1 is SGHVS and CDR2 is FNYEAQ in the germline V gene. Trimming at V came to 5 bases and at J to 2 bases, leaving 6 bases not matched to a gene.

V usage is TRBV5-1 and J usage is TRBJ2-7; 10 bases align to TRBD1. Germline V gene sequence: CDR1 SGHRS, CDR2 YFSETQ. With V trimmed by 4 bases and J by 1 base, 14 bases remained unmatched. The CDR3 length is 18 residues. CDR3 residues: CASSQIKNPGQGSYEQYF. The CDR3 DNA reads TGCGCCAGCAGCCAAATTAAAAATCCGGGACAGGGGTCCTACGAGCAGTACTTC.

The CDR3 here is CSVDWGLAGINEQFF. Here the CDR3 DNA reads TGCAGCGTTGATTGGGGGCTAGCGGGGATCAATGAGCAGTTCTTC. V and J are TRBV29-1 and TRBJ2-1; 9 nucleotides agree with TRBD2. Germline V gene sequence: CDR1 SQVTM, CDR2 ANQGSEA. V was pared by 3 bases and J by 6 bases, with 9 bases of the junction left unmatched. CDR3 length: 15 residues.

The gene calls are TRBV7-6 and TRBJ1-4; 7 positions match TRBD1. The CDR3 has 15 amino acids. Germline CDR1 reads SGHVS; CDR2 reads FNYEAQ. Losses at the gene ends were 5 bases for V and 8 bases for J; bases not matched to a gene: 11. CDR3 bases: TGTGCCAGCAGCCAAAATGAGGGGGCGGGGGAAAAACTGTTTTTT. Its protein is CASSQNEGAGEKLFF.

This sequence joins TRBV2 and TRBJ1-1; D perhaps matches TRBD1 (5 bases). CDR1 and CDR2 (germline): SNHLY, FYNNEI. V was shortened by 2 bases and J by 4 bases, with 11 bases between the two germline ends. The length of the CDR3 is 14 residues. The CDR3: CASSEQGESTEAFF. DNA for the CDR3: TGTGCCAGCAGTGAACAGGGTGAGAGCACTGAAGCTTTCTTT.

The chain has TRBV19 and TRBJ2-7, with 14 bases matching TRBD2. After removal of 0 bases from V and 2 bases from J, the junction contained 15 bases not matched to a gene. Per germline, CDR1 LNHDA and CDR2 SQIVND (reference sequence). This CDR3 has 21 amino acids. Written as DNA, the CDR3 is TGTGCCAGTAGTATAGACGTTAGTTTGGGACTAGCGGGAGTCAGCGCCTACGAGCAGTACTTC. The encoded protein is CASSIDVSLGLAGVSAYEQYF.

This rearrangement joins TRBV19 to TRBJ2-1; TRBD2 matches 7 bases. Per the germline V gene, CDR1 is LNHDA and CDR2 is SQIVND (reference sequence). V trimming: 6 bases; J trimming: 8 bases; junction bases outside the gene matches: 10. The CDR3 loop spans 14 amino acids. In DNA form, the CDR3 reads TGTGCCAGTAGAACGACAGCGGGGTGGGATGAGCAGTTCTTC. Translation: CASRTTAGWDEQFF.

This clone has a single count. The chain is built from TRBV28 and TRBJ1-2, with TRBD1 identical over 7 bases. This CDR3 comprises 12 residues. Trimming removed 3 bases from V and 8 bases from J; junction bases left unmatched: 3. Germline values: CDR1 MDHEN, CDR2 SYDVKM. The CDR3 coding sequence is TGTGCCAGCAGTTTCAACAGGGGAGGCTACACCTTC. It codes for CASSFNRGGYTF.

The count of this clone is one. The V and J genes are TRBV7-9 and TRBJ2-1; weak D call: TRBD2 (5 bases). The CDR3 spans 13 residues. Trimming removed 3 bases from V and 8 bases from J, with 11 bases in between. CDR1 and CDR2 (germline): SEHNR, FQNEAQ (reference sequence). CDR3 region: CASSFHEEDEQFF. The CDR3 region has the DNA TGTGCCAGCAGCTTCCACGAGGAGGATGAGCAGTTCTTC.

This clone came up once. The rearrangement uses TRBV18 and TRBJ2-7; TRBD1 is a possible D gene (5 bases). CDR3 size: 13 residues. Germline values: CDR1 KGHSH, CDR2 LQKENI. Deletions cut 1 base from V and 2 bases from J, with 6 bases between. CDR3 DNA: TGTGCCAGCTCACCACAGGGGCCCTACGAGCAGTACTTC. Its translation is CASSPQGPYEQYF. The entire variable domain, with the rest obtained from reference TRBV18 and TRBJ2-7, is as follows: NAGVMQNPRHLVRRRGQEARLRCSPMKGHSHVYWYRQLPEEGLKFMVYLQKENIIDESGMPKERFSAEFPKEGPSILRIQQVVRGDSAAYFCASSPQGPYEQYFGPGTRLTVT.

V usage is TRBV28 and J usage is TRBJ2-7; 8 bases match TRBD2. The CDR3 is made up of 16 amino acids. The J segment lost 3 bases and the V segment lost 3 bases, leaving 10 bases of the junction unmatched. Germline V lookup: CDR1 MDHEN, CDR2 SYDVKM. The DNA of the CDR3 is TGTGCCAGCAGTTTCCCTCTGGCGGGAGGACGCTACGAGCAGTACTTC. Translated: CASSFPLAGGRYEQYF.

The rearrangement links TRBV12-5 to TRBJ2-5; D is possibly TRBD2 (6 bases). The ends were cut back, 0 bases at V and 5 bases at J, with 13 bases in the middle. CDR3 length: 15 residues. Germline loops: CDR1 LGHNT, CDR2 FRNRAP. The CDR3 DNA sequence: TGTGCTAGTGGTTTGGTACTTGGGGGGATTGAGACCCAGTACTTC. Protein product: CASGLVLGGIETQYF. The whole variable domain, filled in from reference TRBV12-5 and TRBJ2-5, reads DARVTQTPRHKVTEMGQEVTMRCQPILGHNTVFWYRQTMMQGLELLAYFRNRAPLDDSGMPKDRFSAEMPDATLATLKIQPSEPRDSAVYFCASGLVLGGIETQYFGPGTRLLVL.

As DNA, the CDR3 is TGCGCCAGCGGTTCTGGGGAACTAGCGGGAGTAGAGACCCAGTACTTC. Its translation is CASGSGELAGVETQYF. The rearrangement uses TRBV4-1 and TRBJ2-5; 11 bases agree with TRBD2. CDR3 size: 16 residues. Germline CDR1 MGHRA, CDR2 YSYEKL. Trimming cost V 8 bases and J 4 bases; bases outside gene matches: 12.

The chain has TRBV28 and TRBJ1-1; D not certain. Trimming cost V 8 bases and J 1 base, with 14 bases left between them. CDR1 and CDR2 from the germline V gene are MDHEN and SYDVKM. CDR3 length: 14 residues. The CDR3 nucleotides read TGTGCCAGCGGTAAGCAGGATCCGAACACTGAAGCTTTCTTT. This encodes CASGKQDPNTEAFF. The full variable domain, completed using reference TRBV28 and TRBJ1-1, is DVKVTQSSRYLVKRTGEKVFLECVQDMDHENMFWYRQDPGLGLRLIYFSYDVKMKEKGDIPEGYSVSREKKERFSLILESASTNQTSMYLCASGKQDPNTEAFFGQGTRLTVV.